Below, one T cell receptor (beta chain) is given with its context. This specimen belongs to a study of shared clonotypes between healthy human individuals. Profiling relied on immunoSEQ multiplex PCR, and the TCRdb table lists in-frame clones only, not all of them. Here the sample spans around 1 million clones, approximately 76% being singletons. Trimming removed 0 bases at V and 5 bases at J, with 14 bases between. In germline, CDR1 is SGHNT, CDR2 YYREEE (reference sequence). The CDR3 runs to 16 residues. The sequenced sample consisted of memory CD4+ T cells sorted from blood. Subset here: CD45RA-negative fraction. The V gene is TRBV5-4, the J gene TRBJ1-4; TRBD1 might be the D (5 bases). The receptor was derived from a man younger than 35 in good health. The CDR3 bases are TGTGCCAGCAGCTTGGATGGGGCCACCACGAATGAAAAACTGTTTTTT. Its protein product is CASSLDGATTNEKLFF. The whole variable domain, filled in from reference TRBV5-4 and TRBJ1-4, reads ETGVTQSPTHLIKTRGQQVTLRCSSQSGHNTVSWYQQALGQGPQFIFQYYREEENGRGNFPPRFSGLQFPNYSSELNVNALELDDSALYLCASSLDGATTNEKLFFGSGTQLSVL.